This TCR beta chain was obtained from a study of radiotherapy plus CTLA-4 blockade in lung cancer. Generated by immunoSEQ multiplex PCR, the TCRdb table keeps only in-frame clones and is missing some. The profile shows about 88,000 clones, about 78% of them singletons. V was cut by 4 bases and J by 7 bases, with 19 bases left in between. Germline V gene sequence: CDR1 LGHNA, CDR2 YSLEER. This CDR3 has 16 residues. This clone was found a few times. The V gene is TRBV4-3, the J gene TRBJ2-2; weak D call: TRBD2 (6 bases). The sequenced sample was peripheral blood, obtained from a patient treated with radiotherapy plus ipilimumab. The sequence derives from a human donor with non-small cell lung cancer that progressed on radiotherapy plus ipilimumab. The CDR3 loop reads CASSRKGQSTSGELFF. The CDR3 bases are TGCGCCAGCAGCCGAAAAGGGCAGTCGACTAGCGGGGAGCTGTTTTTT.